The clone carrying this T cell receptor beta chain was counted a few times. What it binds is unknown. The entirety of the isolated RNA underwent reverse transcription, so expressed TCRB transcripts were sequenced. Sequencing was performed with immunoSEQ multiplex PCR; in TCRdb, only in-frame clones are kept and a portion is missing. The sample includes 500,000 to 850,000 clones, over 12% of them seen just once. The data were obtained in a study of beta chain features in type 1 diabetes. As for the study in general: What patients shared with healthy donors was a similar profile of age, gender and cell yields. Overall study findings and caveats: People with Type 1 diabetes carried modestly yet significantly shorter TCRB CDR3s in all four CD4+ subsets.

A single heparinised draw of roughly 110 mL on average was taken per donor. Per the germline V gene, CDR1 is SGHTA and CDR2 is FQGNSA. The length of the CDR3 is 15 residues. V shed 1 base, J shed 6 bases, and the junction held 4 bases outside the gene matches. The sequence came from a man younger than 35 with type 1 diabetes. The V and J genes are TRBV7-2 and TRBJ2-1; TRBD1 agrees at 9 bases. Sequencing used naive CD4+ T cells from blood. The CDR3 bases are TGTGCCAGCAGCTTAGTGGGGACAGGGTCCAATGAGCAGTTCTTC. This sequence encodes CASSLVGTGSNEQFF.